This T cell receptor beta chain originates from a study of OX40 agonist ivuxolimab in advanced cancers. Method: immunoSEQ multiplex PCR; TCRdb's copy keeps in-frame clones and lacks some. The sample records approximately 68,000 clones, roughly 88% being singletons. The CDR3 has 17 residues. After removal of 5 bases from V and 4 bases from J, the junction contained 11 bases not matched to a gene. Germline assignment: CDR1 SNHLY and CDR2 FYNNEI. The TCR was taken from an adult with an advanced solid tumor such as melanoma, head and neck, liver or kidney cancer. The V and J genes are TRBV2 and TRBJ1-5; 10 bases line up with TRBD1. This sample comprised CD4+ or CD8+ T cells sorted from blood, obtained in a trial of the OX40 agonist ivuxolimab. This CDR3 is CASSQNGGQGKNQPQHF. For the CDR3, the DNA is TGTGCCAGCAGTCAAAACGGGGGACAGGGGAAGAATCAGCCCCAGCATTTT. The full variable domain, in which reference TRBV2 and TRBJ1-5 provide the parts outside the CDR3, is EPEVTQTPSHQVTQMGQEVILRCVPISNHLYFYWYRQILGQKVEFLVSFYNNEISEKSEIFDDQFSVERPDGSNFTLKIRSTKLEDSAMYFCASSQNGGQGKNQPQHFGDGTRLSIL.